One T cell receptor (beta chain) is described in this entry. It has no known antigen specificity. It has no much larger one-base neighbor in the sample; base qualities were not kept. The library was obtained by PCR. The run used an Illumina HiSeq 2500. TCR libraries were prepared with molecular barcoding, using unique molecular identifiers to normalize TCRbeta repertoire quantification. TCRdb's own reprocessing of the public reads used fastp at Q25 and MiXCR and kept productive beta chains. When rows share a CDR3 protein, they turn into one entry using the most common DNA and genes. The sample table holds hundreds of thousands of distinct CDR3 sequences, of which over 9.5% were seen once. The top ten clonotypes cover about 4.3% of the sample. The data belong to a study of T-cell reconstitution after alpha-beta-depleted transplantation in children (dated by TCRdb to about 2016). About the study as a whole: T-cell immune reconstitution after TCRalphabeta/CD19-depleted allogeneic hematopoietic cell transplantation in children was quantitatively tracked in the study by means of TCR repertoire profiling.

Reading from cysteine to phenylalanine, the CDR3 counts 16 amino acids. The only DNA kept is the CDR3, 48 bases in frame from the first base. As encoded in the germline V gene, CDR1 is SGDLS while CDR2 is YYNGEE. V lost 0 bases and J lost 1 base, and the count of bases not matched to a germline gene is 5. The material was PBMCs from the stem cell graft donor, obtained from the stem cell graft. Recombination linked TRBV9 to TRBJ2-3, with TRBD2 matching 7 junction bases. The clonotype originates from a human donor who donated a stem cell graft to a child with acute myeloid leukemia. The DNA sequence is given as TGTGCCAGCAGCGTAGGGCCGGGAGGAGGCACAGATACGCAGTATTTT. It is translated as CASSVGPGGGTDTQYF.